The 21 T cell receptor beta chains given below trace back to one sample, sequenced in a study of CD8 T cells in ankylosing spondylitis. TCRdb reprocessed the 5' RACE reads via MiXCR and lists one record per CDR3 protein. This table holds some 220,000 distinct CDR3 sequences, about 10% found once. Sequencing input: blood, either unsorted or a sorted T cell fraction (not recorded which). The source of these receptors is a male donor with ankylosing spondylitis or in good health (not recorded which).

This clonotype was detected many times. The gene calls are TRBV21-1 and TRBJ2-5. TRBV21-1 is a recognized pseudogene. The CDR3 runs to 9 residues. The CDR3 region is CASRETQYF. Written as DNA, the CDR3 is TGTGCCAGCAGAGAGACCCAGTACTTC.

This clonotype was recorded many times. V is TRBV7-9 and J is TRBJ2-1; TRBD2 agrees at 15 bases. Per the germline V gene, CDR1 is SEHNR and CDR2 is FQNEAQ (reference sequence). This CDR3 spans 16 amino acids. V lost 0 bases and J lost 9; bases outside the gene matches: 3. The CDR3 here is CASSLAGTSGRPEQFF. Written as DNA, the CDR3 is TGTGCCAGCAGCTTAGCAGGGACTAGCGGGAGGCCTGAGCAGTTCTTC.

This clonotype has at least ten counts. The rearrangement links TRBV15 to TRBJ2-1; the match to TRBD2 covers 12 bases. The CDR3 sequence is 17 residues long. J lost 3 bases, V lost 4 bases, and 7 bases had no gene match. Germline V gene sequence: CDR1 LNHNV, CDR2 YYDKDF (reference sequence). The CDR3 bases are TGTGCCACCAGCACCTCACGGACTAGCGGGATCTACAATGAGCAGTTCTTC. Residues: CATSTSRTSGIYNEQFF.

This clonotype occurred many times. The junction does not match germline at one end; this may be a read error. This sequence joins TRBV3-1 and TRBJ2-3; D gene uncertain. CDR1 and CDR2 (germline): LGHDT, YNNKEL (reference sequence). The CDR3 spans 13 residues. CDR3 DNA: TGTGCCAGCCGCCATTCGATCACAGATACGCAGTATTTT. Residues: CASRHSITDTQYF.

This clonotype has a count of ten or more. The V and J genes are TRBV29-1 and TRBJ2-1; 9 positions match TRBD1. CDR3 length: 14 residues. V lost 4 bases to trimming and J lost 6 bases; unmatched junction nucleotides: 7. CDR1 and CDR2 (germline): SQVTM, ANQGSEA. The CDR3 protein is CSVGDRGVGNEQFF. The CDR3 nucleotides are TGCAGCGTTGGAGACAGGGGGGTTGGCAATGAGCAGTTCTTC.

The chain links TRBV4-2 to TRBJ1-2; 11 bases are shared with TRBD1. Germline CDR1 reads LGHNA; CDR2 reads YNFKEQ. V was pared by 2 bases and J by 3 bases, with 8 bases of the junction left unmatched. This CDR3 contains 17 residues. CDR3: CASSQPRTGGLDYGYTF. CDR3 nucleotide sequence: TGTGCCAGCAGCCAACCTCGGACAGGGGGCTTGGACTATGGCTACACCTTC.

This clonotype showed up many times. The rearrangement uses TRBV12-3 or TRBV12-4 and TRBJ1-1; 8 bases agree with TRBD1. Germline trimming cut 6 bases from V and 5 bases from J; bases unmatched to any gene: 8. The CDR3 covers 14 residues. For the CDR3, the DNA is TGTGCCAGCAGCCGGACAGGGATGGGGACTGAAGCTTTCTTT. Amino acid sequence: CASSRTGMGTEAFF.

This clonotype has at least ten counts. The genes are TRBV5-1 and TRBJ2-7; no clear D. V dropped 4 bases and J dropped 2 bases, with 13 bases sitting between them. The germline V gene encodes CDR1 SGHRS and CDR2 YFSETQ. The CDR3 has 14 residues. CDR3 protein: CASSITPAPYEQYF. As DNA, the CDR3 is TGCGCCAGCAGCATCACCCCGGCCCCCTACGAGCAGTACTTC. The variable domain in full, with the rest retrieved from reference TRBV5-1 and TRBJ2-7, is KAGVTQTPRYLIKTRGQQVTLSCSPISGHRSVSWYQQTPGQGLQFLFEYFSETQRNKGNFPGRFSGRQFSNSRSEMNVSTLELGDSALYLCASSITPAPYEQYFGPGTRLTVT.

This clonotype was detected ten times or more. The chain employs TRBV25-1 and TRBJ2-1; the D call may be TRBD1 or TRBD2 (5 bases each). Germline assignment: CDR1 MGHDK and CDR2 SYGVNS. The V end was cut by 5 bases, the J end by 9 bases, with 26 bases between. CDR3 size: 17 residues. Here the CDR3 reads CASSTPSGAPYEGEQFF. CDR3 sequence (DNA): TGTGCCAGCAGTACCCCTTCCGGGGCCCCTTATGAGGGTGAGCAGTTCTTC.

This clonotype was recorded at least ten times. J is TRBJ2-1 and V is TRBV29-1, with 15 bases aligning to TRBD2. The germline V gene encodes CDR1 SQVTM and CDR2 ANQGSEA. The V gene end was trimmed by 1 base and the J gene end by 2 bases; junction bases not matched to a gene: 15. This CDR3 has 21 amino acids. In DNA form, the CDR3 reads TGCAGCGTTGAAGTGGTCCTTGGACTAGCGGGGGGGGGCGGGGCCTACAATGAGCAGTTCTTC. It specifies CSVEVVLGLAGGGGAYNEQFF.

The table lists this clonotype with many counts. The V gene is TRBV4-1, the J gene TRBJ1-1, with D unresolved. V lost 0 bases and J lost 8, with 10 bases in between. Germline V lookup: CDR1 MGHRA, CDR2 YSYEKL. This CDR3 is 13 amino acids long. For the CDR3, the DNA is TGCGCCAGCAGCCAAGAAGGTCCAGACGAAGCTTTCTTT. Amino acids: CASSQEGPDEAFF.

Ten or more counts support this clonotype. The CDR3 DNA sequence: TGTGCCAGCAGCGCCGATCGGGTCAGATTGAACACTGAAGCTTTCTTT. Its protein is CASSADRVRLNTEAFF. The chain combines TRBV5-6 with TRBJ1-1; D unresolved. Germline CDR1 SGHDT, CDR2 YYEEEE. Trimming removed 4 bases from V and 0 bases from J, with 16 bases in between. CDR3 length: 16 amino acids.

This clonotype was recorded at least ten times. J is TRBJ2-3 and V is TRBV20-1; 8 positions agree with TRBD2. The trim removed 3 bases at V and 4 bases at J, leaving 9 bases unmatched. The CDR3 loop spans 15 amino acids. Germline V gene lookup returns CDR1 DFQATT and CDR2 SNEGSKA (reference sequence). Here the CDR3 DNA reads TGCAGTGCTAGTGGGCTAGCGGGTACGGCAGATACGCAGTATTTT. This gives the protein CSASGLAGTADTQYF.

The genes are TRBV10-1 and TRBJ1-6, with D unclear. Trimming took off 6 bases at V and 12 bases at J, with 15 bases between the two ends. Germline assignment: CDR1 WNHNN and CDR2 SYGVQD (reference sequence). The CDR3 totals 13 residues. CDR3 DNA: TGCGCCAGCAGAGATGCAGGCTCTGGACCCCTCCACTTT. This sequence encodes CASRDAGSGPLHF.

This clonotype has a count of ten or more. The rearrangement uses TRBV6-1 and TRBJ1-2; no firm D call. The CDR3 has 12 amino acids. V was pared by 8 bases and J by 5 bases, with 12 bases between. The germline CDR1 and CDR2 sequences are MNHNS and SASEGT. Written as DNA, the CDR3 is TGTGCCAGCCTCTCTGGACTTTATGGCTACACCTTC. It yields the protein CASLSGLYGYTF.

This clonotype was counted only a few times. CDR3 DNA sequence: TGTGCCAGCAGCTTAGGACTAGCGGGGATCAGCACAGATACGCAGTATTTT. Its protein product is CASSLGLAGISTDTQYF. The chain employs TRBV7-2 and TRBJ2-3; 11 positions agree with TRBD2. This CDR3 contains 17 residues. The germline gives CDR1 SGHTA, CDR2 FQGNSA. V dropped 1 base and J dropped 0; count of bases not matched to a gene: 3.

The chain employs TRBV6-1 and TRBJ2-7; maybe TRBD2 (5 bases). Germline V lookup: CDR1 MNHNS, CDR2 SASEGT. The CDR3 is 13 amino acids. The ends were cut back, 4 bases at V and 5 bases at J, with 12 bases in the middle. CDR3 residues: CASSGTRSDEQYF. CDR3 sequence (DNA): TGTGCCAGCAGTGGAACTAGATCTGACGAGCAGTACTTC.

Ten or more counts support this clonotype. The V and J genes are TRBV5-1 and TRBJ2-1; TRBD2 aligns across 8 bases. Germline CDR1 reads SGHRS; CDR2 reads YFSETQ. The CDR3 is 15 amino acids. V trimming: 5 bases; J trimming: 4 bases; junction bases outside the gene matches: 8. This CDR3 is CASRSAGGGYNEQFF. CDR3 in DNA: TGCGCCAGCAGGAGTGCGGGGGGCGGATACAATGAGCAGTTCTTC.

This clonotype was detected a few times. V usage is TRBV2 and J usage is TRBJ2-6, with 7 positions matching TRBD1. This CDR3 comprises 16 residues. The junction had 3 bases not matched to a gene; V was cut back by 2 bases and J by 2 bases. The germline V gene has CDR1 SNHLY and CDR2 FYNNEI. The CDR3 DNA sequence: TGTGCCAGCAGTGAAAGGGGGCTAGCTGGGGCCAACGTCCTGACTTTC. This encodes CASSERGLAGANVLTF.

This clonotype has a count of ten or more. The V and J genes are TRBV4-2 and TRBJ2-3; 7 bases line up with TRBD1. There are 16 residues in the CDR3. The germline V gene has CDR1 LGHNA and CDR2 YNFKEQ. The V segment lost 1 base and the J segment 7 bases; nucleotides outside the gene matches: 11. CDR3 in amino acids: CASSQGTAGGDNTQYF. The CDR3 nucleotides read TGTGCCAGCAGCCAAGGGACGGCAGGGGGAGACAATACGCAGTATTTT.

As for this clonotype: At one boundary the junction diverges from the germline segment, which might be a read error. The V gene is TRBV11-2, the J gene TRBJ2-7; 14 bases map to TRBD2. CDR3 length: 16 amino acids. CDR1 is SGHAT and CDR2 is FQNNGV in the germline V gene. CDR3 nucleotides: TGTGCCAGCAGCCCCGGGACTAGCGGGGGCTCCTACGAGCGGTACTTC. Translated: CASSPGTSGGSYERYF. The complete variable domain, with remaining parts taken from reference TRBV11-2 and TRBJ2-7, reads EAGVAQSPRYKIIEKRQSVAFWCNPISGHATLYWYQQILGQGPKLLIQFQNNGVVDDSQLPKDRFSAERLKGVDSTLKIQPAKLEDSAVYLCASSPGTSGGSYERYFGPGTRLTVT.